The sequence of this T cell receptor (beta chain) was determined in a study of cytomegalovirus exposure and HLA in healthy donors. As concerns this clone: Its cognate antigen is unknown.

Study-wide results and caveats: For most subjects, TCR beta sequences were reported to predict HLA-A and HLA-B alleles with accuracy. A later analysis showed HLA-associated TCR beta chains outstripping equally common others in clonal expansion.

Primers included in the PCR were 60 Vbeta and 13 Jbeta primers. Assay used: immunoSEQ multiplex PCR; TCRdb lists only in-frame clones, some missing. The sample includes 200,000 or so clones, under 90% of them seen just once. Trimming pared 1 base from V and 8 bases from J, leaving 3 bases between. This CDR3 spans 11 amino acids. Germline loops: CDR1 MGHRA, CDR2 YSYEKL. Healthy bone marrow donors made up the donor group. This clonotype originated in a boy aged 2-15 years in good health and CMV-seronegative. The sequenced material came from PBMCs. The chain couples TRBV4-1 to TRBJ2-1, with D unresolved. The DNA of the CDR3 is TGCGCCAGCAGCCAAGGAGATGAGCAGTTCTTC. Its protein is CASSQGDEQFF.